The next 30 T cell receptor beta chains were all read from a single sample in a study of blood T cells in healthy people across ages (dated by TCRdb to between 2014 and 2016). Library creation used 5' RACE. The sequencing machine was an Illumina HiSeq 2500. The second PCR ran for roughly 7 to 12 cycles and used a J-beta primer mix along with a sample-barcoded 5' primer. TCRdb redid the processing of the public reads, applying fastp at Q25 and MiXCR, and retained in-frame beta chains. Each entry merges the rows of one CDR3 protein and shows their most common DNA and genes. Here the sample has fewer than 800,000 distinct CDR3 sequences; 25% occur a single time. The top ten constitute more than 7.5% of the sample. These same data were also listed under a study on T cells of mothers and their children.

The specimen was blood. Source of these receptors: a boy younger than 18 in good health.

In the case of this clonotype: One end of the junction varies from germline; a read error may be responsible. V gene TRBV20-1 combines with J gene TRBJ1-2, with no clear D. The germline V gene encodes CDR1 DFQATT and CDR2 SNEGSKA (reference sequence). The CDR3 has 13 residues. In DNA form, the CDR3 reads TGCAGTGCTAGAGCCGTAGCTAACTATAGCTACACCTTC. Amino acid sequence: CSARAVANYSYTF.

The chain carries TRBV7-9 and TRBJ2-7; TRBD1 matches at 9 bases. The V gene end was trimmed by 9 bases and the J gene end by 0 bases; junction bases not matched to a gene: 9. Germline loops: CDR1 SEHNR, CDR2 FQNEAQ (reference sequence). The CDR3 loop spans 15 amino acids. The CDR3 loop reads CASSKGQGRSYEQYF. CDR3 DNA sequence: TGTGCCAGTTCTAAAGGACAGGGGCGCTCCTACGAGCAGTACTTC.

This rearrangement joins TRBV4-1 to TRBJ2-5; the match to TRBD2 covers 9 bases. TRBJ2-1 matches the DNA end more closely, so the J call is doubtful. The length of the CDR3 is 16 residues. Germline V lookup: CDR1 MGHRA, CDR2 YSYEKL. CDR3 nucleotides: TGCGCCAGCAGCTTGTTAAAGGCCACTAGCGGGCATGAGCAGTTCTTC. Translation gives CASSLLKATSGHEQFF.

The chain recombines TRBV4-3 with TRBJ2-4; D gene uncertain. This CDR3 is built from 11 residues. CDR1 and CDR2 from the germline V gene are LGHNA and YSLEER. V was clipped by 4 bases and J by 12 bases, with 10 bases between them. This chain's CDR3 is CASSPSRNQYF. CDR3 bases: TGCGCCAGCAGCCCCAGTCGGAATCAGTACTTC.

This clonotype has just a few counts. The chain links TRBV7-2 to TRBJ2-2; the match to TRBD1 covers 10 bases. The germline V gene encodes CDR1 SGHTA and CDR2 FQGNSA. This CDR3 is built from 15 residues. Trimming took 4 bases from V and 4 from J; bases not matched to a gene: 3. The CDR3 loop reads CASSWDRGGTGELFF. The CDR3 nucleotides read TGTGCCAGCAGCTGGGACAGGGGAGGCACCGGGGAGCTGTTTTTT.

The chain carries TRBV27 and TRBJ2-1; 11 positions agree with TRBD2. CDR3 size: 14 residues. The V gene end was trimmed by 6 bases and the J gene end by 8 bases; junction bases not matched to a gene: 6. Germline CDR1 and CDR2: MNHEY and SMNVEV (reference sequence). The CDR3 loop is CASRLAGARDEQFF. For the CDR3, the DNA is TGTGCCAGCAGACTAGCGGGAGCTCGGGATGAGCAGTTCTTC.

The chain combines TRBV12-3 or TRBV12-4 with TRBJ1-2; no clear D gene. The CDR3 consists of 15 residues. Trimming left V 2 bases short and J 8 bases short, with 18 bases between. CDR3 residues: CASSLLSVAVHGYTF. The CDR3 DNA follows: TGTGCCAGCAGTTTATTGAGTGTGGCAGTCCACGGCTACACCTTC.

V and J are TRBV11-2 and TRBJ2-1, with 10 bases fitting TRBD2. With 8 bases clipped from V and 3 bases from J, the junction kept 4 bases outside the gene matches. Germline CDR1 is SGHAT and CDR2 is FQNNGV. The CDR3 is 14 amino acids. CDR3 bases: TGTGCCAGCGCTTGGACTAGCGGCTACAATGAGCAGTTCTTC. Translation gives CASAWTSGYNEQFF.

The gene calls are TRBV5-4 and TRBJ2-5; TRBD2 agrees at 10 bases. The CDR3 has 14 amino acids. In germline, CDR1 is SGHNT, CDR2 YYREEE (reference sequence). Losses at the gene ends were 1 base for V and 5 bases for J; bases not matched to a gene: 2. The CDR3 loop is CASSLLAGAETQYF. DNA for the CDR3: TGTGCCAGCAGCTTGCTAGCGGGGGCTGAGACCCAGTACTTC.

The V gene is TRBV12-5, the J gene TRBJ1-2, with no clear D. With 3 bases removed from V and 0 bases from J, the gap between germline ends came to 14 bases. This CDR3 contains 16 residues. Per germline, CDR1 LGHNT and CDR2 FRNRAP. The CDR3: CASGLVEGRPNYGYTF. The CDR3 DNA follows: TGTGCTAGTGGTTTAGTAGAGGGCAGGCCTAACTATGGCTACACCTTC.

The chain links TRBV5-1 to TRBJ2-5, with 8 nucleotides matching TRBD1. The DNA end favors TRBJ2-7, so the J call may be wrong. The CDR3 runs 13 residues. CDR1 and CDR2 from the germline V gene are SGHRS and YFSETQ. For the CDR3, the DNA is TGCGCCAGCAGGATGACAGGGGCGTACGAGCAGTACTTC. Translated: CASRMTGAYEQYF.

The chain is built from TRBV29-1 and TRBJ1-4; possibly TRBD1 for D (6 bases). Germline-derived CDR1 and CDR2 are SQVTM and ANQGSEA. V lost 6 bases, J lost 0 bases, and 8 bases lay in between. This CDR3 is 13 amino acids long. The CDR3 DNA reads TGCAGCGTGGGGACACCAACTAATGAAAAACTGTTTTTT. It translates to CSVGTPTNEKLFF.

The CDR3 DNA is TGTGCCAGCAGTTTCCCTCCCGGACTAGCGGGGTCTCTAGGGGAAGATACGCAGTATTTT. Its translation: CASSFPPGLAGSLGEDTQYF. The rearrangement links TRBV12-3 or TRBV12-4 to TRBJ2-3; 12 positions agree with TRBD2. CDR3 length equals 20 residues. The ends lost 3 bases at V and 5 bases at J; junction bases unmatched: 18.

This clonotype has only a few counts. The chain uses TRBV6-5 and TRBJ2-6; D remains ambiguous. The germline gives CDR1 MNHEY, CDR2 SVGAGI. CDR3 size: 17 residues. Trimming removed 1 base at V and 0 bases at J, with 10 bases between. CDR3 in amino acids: CASSYWAVASGANVLTF. For the CDR3, the DNA is TGTGCCAGCAGTTACTGGGCAGTAGCCTCTGGGGCCAACGTCCTGACTTTC.

The chain carries TRBV6-1 and TRBJ2-7, with 10 bases lining up with TRBD2. This CDR3 is built from 14 residues. J gave up 4 bases and V 7 bases, and 7 bases lay outside the gene matches. Per the germline V gene, CDR1 is MNHNS and CDR2 is SASEGT. The CDR3 DNA sequence: TGTGCCAGCACCCCTAGCGGGGGCCTTTACGAGCAGTACTTC. Translated, it gives CASTPSGGLYEQYF.

The V gene is TRBV12-5, the J gene TRBJ2-7; the match to TRBD1 covers 7 bases. The tail of the sequence fits TRBJ2-5 better, so the J call may be wrong. CDR3 length: 17 amino acids. Germline CDR1 reads LGHNT; CDR2 reads FRNRAP. CDR3 region: CASGLAPRTGDQETQYF. CDR3 DNA sequence: TGTGCTAGTGGTTTGGCCCCCAGGACAGGCGACCAAGAGACCCAGTACTTC.

The chain uses TRBV10-3 and TRBJ1-6; maybe TRBD1 (5 bases). V lost 10 bases and J 5 bases, leaving 18 bases between the germline ends. The CDR3 runs 15 residues. The germline CDR1 and CDR2 sequences are ENHRY and SYGVKD. The CDR3 spells CATSGQRGNNSPLHF. The DNA of the CDR3 is TGTGCCACCTCGGGGCAGCGAGGGAATAATTCACCCCTCCACTTT.

The chain is built from TRBV6-2 or TRBV6-3 and TRBJ2-5, with D perhaps TRBD1 (6 bases). Near its end, the DNA agrees better with TRBJ2-1, so the J call may be wrong. Germline values: CDR1 MNHEY, CDR2 SVGEGT. This CDR3 is built from 15 residues. Written as DNA, the CDR3 is TGTGCCAGCAGTTACTACCGGGGCAGGGGCAATGAGCAGTTCTTC. Its protein is CASSYYRGRGNEQFF.

The chain joins TRBV18 to TRBJ2-3, with 10 bases that match TRBD2. The CDR3 contains 15 residues. From germline, CDR1 is KGHSH and CDR2 LQKENI. V dropped 0 bases and J dropped 6; count of bases not matched to a gene: 3. CDR3 coding DNA: TGTGCCAGCTCACCACCCCTAGCGGGAGATGATACGCAGTATTTT. It specifies CASSPPLAGDDTQYF.

The rearrangement links TRBV7-2 to TRBJ2-1; D remains ambiguous. The CDR3 spans 15 residues. Trimming removed 1 base from V and 2 bases from J, with 9 bases in between. The V gene's germline CDR1 is SGHTA and CDR2 FQGNSA. The CDR3 reads CASSLEVATYNEQFF. The CDR3 nucleotides read TGTGCCAGCAGCTTAGAGGTAGCCACCTACAATGAGCAGTTCTTC.

This clonotype has more than one count but fewer than ten. A much larger clone lies one base from this, so it may be a read error. The V call is TRBV6-6, the J call TRBJ1-3; maybe TRBD1 (6 bases). In germline, CDR1 is MNHNY, CDR2 SVGAGI (reference sequence). The CDR3 runs 15 residues. The CDR3 nucleotides read TGTGCCGGCAGTTTAAGGGGGACGAGTGGAAACACCATATATTTT. Translating it yields CAGSLRGTSGNTIYF.

There are a few counts of this clonotype. The chain joins TRBV7-9 to TRBJ1-2; 12 bases line up with TRBD1. This CDR3 region has 16 residues. Germline V lookup: CDR1 SEHNR, CDR2 FQNEAQ (reference sequence). V dropped 5 bases and J dropped 1; count of bases not matched to a gene: 5. The CDR3 loop is CASSPGQGAVNYGYTF. CDR3 bases: TGTGCCAGCAGCCCGGGACAGGGGGCGGTTAACTATGGCTACACCTTC. The whole variable domain, remainder taken from reference TRBV7-9 and TRBJ1-2, is DTGVSQNPRHKITKRGQNVTFRCDPISEHNRLYWYRQTLGQGPEFLTYFQNEAQLEKSRLLSDRFSAERPKGSFSTLEIQRTEQGDSAMYLCASSPGQGAVNYGYTFGSGTRLTVV.

This clonotype appeared a few times. The genes are TRBV6-2 or TRBV6-3 and TRBJ2-1; TRBD2 matches at 10 bases. Germline V lookup: CDR1 MNHEY, CDR2 SVGEGT. This CDR3 region has 15 residues. Losses at the gene ends were 10 bases for V and 4 bases for J; bases not matched to a gene: 10. Here the CDR3 reads CATRWRTSGYNEQFF. The CDR3 DNA reads TGTGCCACCCGATGGCGGACTAGCGGTTACAATGAGCAGTTCTTC.

This clonotype was seen a few times. The chain carries TRBV4-1 and TRBJ2-5; no clear D. TRBJ2-7 matches the DNA end more closely, so the J call is doubtful. Germline V gene sequence: CDR1 MGHRA, CDR2 YSYEKL. This CDR3 region has 15 residues. The CDR3 region has the DNA TGCGCCAGCAGCCGGGCCGCAAAGGTGGACTACGAGCAGTACTTC. Its translation: CASSRAAKVDYEQYF.

The V gene is TRBV4-1, the J gene TRBJ2-1; maybe TRBD2 (6 bases). Germline V gene lookup returns CDR1 MGHRA and CDR2 YSYEKL. V lost 3 bases, J lost 7 bases, and 16 bases lay in between. CDR3 length: 15 residues. DNA of the CDR3: TGCGCCAGCAGCCAGTACCCTAGCCGGGAGAATGAGCAGTTCTTC. Amino acid sequence: CASSQYPSRENEQFF.

The chain recombines TRBV15 with TRBJ1-6; 9 bases are shared with TRBD1. The CDR3 is 14 amino acids. Germline V gives CDR1 LNHNV, CDR2 YYDKDF (reference sequence). Trimming cost V 3 bases and J 9 bases; bases outside gene matches: 3. The CDR3: CATSRDRGVSPLHF. The CDR3 coding sequence is TGTGCCACCAGCAGGGACAGGGGTGTTTCACCCCTCCACTTT.

This clonotype turned up a few times. J is TRBJ2-5 and V is TRBV10-3; D unclear. Deletions cut 3 bases from V and 5 bases from J, with 13 bases between. From germline, CDR1 is ENHRY and CDR2 SYGVKD. The CDR3 extends over 14 amino acids. Here the CDR3 DNA reads TGTGCCATCAGTGAAGGGTCTTCGACCGAGACCCAGTACTTC. Protein product: CAISEGSSTETQYF.

This clonotype has just a few counts. The rearrangement joins TRBV27 to TRBJ1-2; 9 bases fit TRBD1. Looked up from germline, CDR1 is MNHEY and CDR2 is SMNVEV (reference sequence). CDR3 length equals 13 residues. V lost 6 bases, J lost 6 bases, and 5 bases stayed unmatched. The CDR3 loop is CASSPDRGDGYTF. In DNA, the CDR3 is TGTGCCAGCAGCCCCGACAGGGGGGATGGCTACACCTTC.

This clonotype was found many times. This chain links TRBV20-1 with TRBJ2-1; 9 positions match TRBD1. The V gene end was trimmed by 1 base and the J gene end by 4 bases; junction bases not matched to a gene: 2. This CDR3 contains 14 residues. Germline V gives CDR1 DFQATT, CDR2 SNEGSKA (reference sequence). The CDR3 region has the DNA TGCAGTGCTAGAGTGGACAGGGGTTACAATGAGCAGTTCTTC. Its translation: CSARVDRGYNEQFF.

The chain's CDR3 is CASKPSGGAYNEQFF. The CDR3 bases are TGTGCCAGCAAACCCAGCGGGGGGGCCTACAATGAGCAGTTCTTC. The chain couples TRBV7-2 to TRBJ2-1; 10 positions match TRBD2. The V segment lost 7 bases and the J segment 2 bases; nucleotides outside the gene matches: 5. The CDR3 is made up of 15 amino acids. Germline CDR1 and CDR2: SGHTA and FQGNSA.